This TCR delta chain was found in a study of human gamma delta and Vdelta1 T cells. Overall study results and limits: Reportedly, Delta One T cells were polyclonal and broadly targeted acute myeloid leukemia.

Details on this clone: Its antigen is still unknown.

CDR1 and CDR2 from the germline V gene are TSWWSYY and QGS. Trimming took 3 bases from V and 0 from J, leaving 23 bases between them. This CDR3 has 19 amino acids. TCRdb reanalysed the PCR reads via CATT. The table has around 6,000 delta-chain clones, 41% seen once; the top ten hold about 9.4%. Input material: Vdelta1 gamma-delta T cells from blood grown in culture (DOT cells). The V and J genes are TRDV1 and TRDJ1; D is perhaps TRDD2 (6 bases). The receptor's source is a human donor in good health. The CDR3 sequence is CALGDTLLRPPPYTDKLIF. The DNA for the CDR3 is TGTGCTCTTGGGGACACTCTCCTACGCCCCCCACCCTACACCGATAAACTCATCTTT.